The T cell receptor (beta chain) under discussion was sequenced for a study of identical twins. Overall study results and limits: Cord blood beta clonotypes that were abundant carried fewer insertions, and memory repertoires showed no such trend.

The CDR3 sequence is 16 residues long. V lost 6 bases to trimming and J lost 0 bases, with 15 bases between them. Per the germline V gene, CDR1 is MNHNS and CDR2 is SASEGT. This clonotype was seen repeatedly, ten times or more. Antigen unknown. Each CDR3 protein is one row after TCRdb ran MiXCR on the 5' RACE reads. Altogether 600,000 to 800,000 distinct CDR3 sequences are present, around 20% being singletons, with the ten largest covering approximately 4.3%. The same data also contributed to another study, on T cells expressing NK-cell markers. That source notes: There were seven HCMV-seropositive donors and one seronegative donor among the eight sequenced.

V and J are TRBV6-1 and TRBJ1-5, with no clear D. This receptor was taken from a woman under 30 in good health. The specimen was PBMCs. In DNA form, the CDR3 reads TGTGCCAGCAGGCCCGATCGGACGTATAGCAATCAGCCCCAGCATTTT. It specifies CASRPDRTYSNQPQHF.